Presented here are 14 T cell receptor beta chains from one specimen sequenced in a study of cytomegalovirus exposure and HLA in healthy donors (TCRdb year 2017). The library was prepared using the immunoSEQ multiplex PCR assay. TCRdb obtained this table from immuneACCESS and retained in-frame rearrangements with V and J assigned. These tables miss some clones; where compared with another copy, unresolved V genes account for less than half of the shortfall, and the remainder is unexplained. Here the sample has about 280,000 clones; more than 75% occur a single time. The top ten hold 0.92% of the sample. The source material was PBMCs. The receptors stem from a woman aged 18-29 years in good health and CMV-seronegative.

The J gene is TRBJ2-5, the V gene TRBV28, with D tentatively TRBD2 (6 bases). Deletions cut 2 bases from V and 2 bases from J, with 21 bases between. This CDR3 spans 18 amino acids. In germline, CDR1 is MDHEN, CDR2 SYDVKM. The CDR3 DNA is TGTGCCAGCAGTTTAGTTATTCGGGTGGGGGGACCTCAAGAGACCCAGTACTTC. This encodes CASSLVIRVGGPQETQYF.

The gene calls are TRBV6-5 and TRBJ1-1, with 9 nucleotides matching TRBD1. Per the germline V gene, CDR1 is MNHEY and CDR2 is SVGAGI. V lost 6 bases and J lost 4; bases outside the gene matches: 9. The CDR3 sequence is 15 residues long. The CDR3 coding sequence is TGTGCCAGCAGCCTCTCGGACAGGGGAGGCACTGAAGCTTTCTTT. It codes for CASSLSDRGGTEAFF.

V is TRBV7-2 and J is TRBJ2-1; no reliable D call. V lost 3 bases, J lost 5 bases, and 11 bases lay in between. CDR3 length: 14 residues. CDR1 is SGHTA and CDR2 is FQGNSA in the germline V gene. DNA for the CDR3: TGTGCCAGCAGCTTTGTTCGCCGGGACAATGAGCAGTTCTTC. It yields the protein CASSFVRRDNEQFF.

The count of this clone is one. The chain carries TRBV9 and TRBJ2-2, with D possibly matching TRBD2 (6 bases). Germline CDR1 SGDLS, CDR2 YYNGEE. The ends were cut back, 2 bases at V and 6 bases at J, with 11 bases in the middle. This CDR3 is built from 14 residues. The CDR3 bases are TGTGCCAGCAGCGTCGGGCTAGCGTCCGGGGAGCTGTTTTTT. This sequence encodes CASSVGLASGELFF. The whole variable domain, filled in from reference TRBV9 and TRBJ2-2, reads DSGVTQTPKHLITATGQRVTLRCSPRSGDLSVYWYQQSLDQGLQFLIQYYNGEERAKGNILERFSAQQFPDLHSELNLSSLELGDSALYFCASSVGLASGELFFGEGSRLTVL.

The rearrangement uses TRBV6-5 and TRBJ1-1, with D maybe TRBD1 (5 bases). The germline CDR1 and CDR2 sequences are MNHEY and SVGAGI. The CDR3 is made up of 16 amino acids. V dropped 0 bases and J dropped 1 base, with 12 bases sitting between them. CDR3 in amino acids: CASSYSAGTGNTEAFF. CDR3 sequence (DNA): TGTGCCAGCAGTTACTCGGCGGGGACCGGGAACACTGAAGCTTTCTTT.

V gene TRBV6-5 combines with J gene TRBJ2-1; 7 bases fit TRBD2. The germline V gene encodes CDR1 MNHEY and CDR2 SVGAGI. There are 16 residues in the CDR3. Trimming cost V 4 bases and J 9 bases; bases outside gene matches: 15. Here the CDR3 DNA reads TGTGCCAGCAGTTCCCCTCGGGGGAGGGCCTTGGGTGAGCAGTTCTTC. Protein sequence: CASSSPRGRALGEQFF.

The chain uses TRBV4-1 and TRBJ2-1; the D gene is possibly TRBD1 (6 bases). Germline CDR1 is MGHRA and CDR2 is YSYEKL. The CDR3 totals 17 residues. Trimming removed 2 bases at V and 3 bases at J, with 17 bases between. The CDR3 nucleotides are TGCGCCAGCAGCCAAAGCCCCGCAGGGGCTAACTACAATGAGCAGTTCTTC. Amino acid sequence: CASSQSPAGANYNEQFF.

The J gene is TRBJ2-6, the V gene TRBV28, with TRBD2 as a possible D gene (6 bases). Per the germline V gene, CDR1 is MDHEN and CDR2 is SYDVKM. With 5 bases removed from V and 1 base from J, the gap between germline ends came to 24 bases. This CDR3 is built from 20 residues. The CDR3 region is CASSPRERVTYISGANVLTF. The DNA of the CDR3 is TGTGCCAGCAGTCCCCGCGAGCGGGTCACGTATATATCTGGGGCCAACGTCCTGACTTTC.

The rearrangement links TRBV15 to TRBJ2-7, with a weak D call TRBD1 (6 bases). Trimming left V 0 bases short and J 9 bases short, with 15 bases between. The germline V gene has CDR1 LNHNV and CDR2 YYDKDF (reference sequence). The CDR3 sequence is 14 residues long. This CDR3 reads CATSRETGPTRQYF. In DNA, the CDR3 is TGTGCCACCAGCAGAGAGACAGGACCCACGCGGCAGTACTTC.

The chain recombines TRBV9 with TRBJ2-7; 10 nucleotides agree with TRBD2. The CDR3 extends over 15 amino acids. V lost 4 bases and J lost 4; bases outside the gene matches: 8. Germline V gives CDR1 SGDLS, CDR2 YYNGEE. The CDR3 here is CASSSDGLAAYEQYF. CDR3 DNA: TGTGCCAGCAGCTCTGACGGACTAGCGGCTTACGAGCAGTACTTC.

V and J are TRBV7-6 and TRBJ1-2; no clear D. This CDR3 is 15 amino acids long. Trimming stripped 0 bases from V and 7 bases from J, with 15 bases between. Per germline, CDR1 SGHVS and CDR2 FNYEAQ. The CDR3 region has the DNA TGTGCCAGCAGCTTAGCGCCATCTTCGGCGGGTGGCTACACCTTC. It translates to CASSLAPSSAGGYTF. The variable domain in full, completed from reference TRBV7-6 and TRBJ1-2, reads GAGVSQSPRYKVTKRGQDVALRCDPISGHVSLYWYRQALGQGPEFLTYFNYEAQQDKSGLPNDRFSAERPEGSISTLTIQRTEQRDSAMYRCASSLAPSSAGGYTFGSGTRLTVV.

The rearrangement links TRBV6-6 to TRBJ2-7; 8 bases map to TRBD1. This CDR3 is 15 amino acids long. The germline V gene encodes CDR1 MNHNY and CDR2 SVGAGI (reference sequence). The junction had 6 bases not matched to a gene; V was cut back by 3 bases and J by 2 bases. CDR3 coding DNA: TGTGCCAGCAGTTATGGCGGGACAGGCGCCTACGAGCAGTACTTC. Translated, it gives CASSYGGTGAYEQYF.

DNA of the CDR3: TGTGCCAGCAGCTTAGATAGCGGGGCCGACGAGCAGTACTTC. Amino acid sequence: CASSLDSGADEQYF. This chain uses TRBV7-8 with TRBJ2-7, with 8 bases that match TRBD2. The CDR3 is 14 residues long. The V gene end was trimmed by 1 base and the J gene end by 5 bases; junction bases not matched to a gene: 4. CDR1 and CDR2 from the germline V gene are SGHVS and FQNEAQ.

J is TRBJ1-2 and V is TRBV12-2. TRBV12-2 counts as a pseudogene. The length of the CDR3 is 10 residues. The CDR3 DNA reads TGTGCTAAAAGAGGGCTAGGCTACACCTTC. This gives the protein CAKRGLGYTF.